This T cell receptor (beta chain) was sequenced in a study of T cell changes during pregnancy in multiple sclerosis. V lost 5 bases, J lost 3 bases, and 11 bases lay in between. This CDR3 spans 14 amino acids. In germline, CDR1 is SGHTA, CDR2 FQGTGA. TCRdb keeps only in-frame clones here, not all; method: immunoSEQ multiplex PCR. In the table there are roughly 15,000 clones, 80% to 90% of which are singletons. V is TRBV7-3 and J is TRBJ1-5; possible D gene TRBD1, 6 bases. This specimen consisted of CD8+ T cells from peripheral blood mononuclear cells, obtained in the second trimester of pregnancy. The receptor comes from a female donor in good health, enrolled as a control in a pregnancy study. CDR3 nucleotides: TGTGCCAGCAGCGCGGACAGCCCCAATCAGCCCCAGCATTTT. Its translation: CASSADSPNQPQHF.